A selection of T cell receptor beta chains follows, all from one sample in a study of technical replicates of blood from a handful of donors. Data came from immunoSEQ multiplex PCR; TCRdb stores just in-frame clones and leaves some out. The profile shows about 72,000 clones, about nine tenths of them singletons. The sample comprised T cells isolated from PBMCs. The source of these receptors is a human donor in good health. Each CDR3 is given with its conserved first and last residue. The order of the fields is D gene, V gene, J gene, CDR3 DNA, CDR3 protein. D genes are given only for firm matches.

d_call: TRBD2
v_call: TRBV29-1
j_call: TRBJ2-1
cdr3_nt: TGCAGCGTTAACACCGGGACTAGCGGGAGTGTCGATGAGCAGTTCTTC
cdr3_aa: CSVNTGTSGSVDEQFF

d_call: NA
v_call: TRBV6-5
j_call: TRBJ2-7
cdr3_nt: TGTGCCAGCAGTTACTCGATATCAGGGGCAGCGTACGAGCAGTACTTC
cdr3_aa: CASSYSISGAAYEQYF

d_call: NA
v_call: TRBV5-8
j_call: TRBJ1-1
cdr3_nt: TGTGCCAGCAGCTTCCCGGCGGGCACTGAAGCTTTCTTT
cdr3_aa: CASSFPAGTEAFF

d_call: NA
v_call: TRBV29-1
j_call: TRBJ1-1
cdr3_nt: TGCAGCGTCCGCGGAGTTAACACTGAAGCTTTCTTT
cdr3_aa: CSVRGVNTEAFF

d_call: NA
v_call: TRBV30
j_call: TRBJ1-5
cdr3_nt: TGTGCCTGGACTCCGCAGGGAAATCAGCCCCAGCATTTT
cdr3_aa: CAWTPQGNQPQHF

d_call: NA
v_call: TRBV9
j_call: TRBJ1-2
cdr3_nt: TGTGCCAGCAGCTTACTAGACAGGACCCGTATAGTCGACTATGGCTACACCTTC
cdr3_aa: CASSLLDRTRIVDYGYTF

d_call: NA
v_call: TRBV7-3
j_call: TRBJ1-5
cdr3_nt: TGTGCCAGCAGCCAACAGGAGGGACAGCCCCAGCATTTT
cdr3_aa: CASSQQEGQPQHF

d_call: TRBD1
v_call: TRBV19
j_call: TRBJ2-5
cdr3_nt: TGTGCCACCAAGACAGGGCAGGGGGAGACCCAGTACTTC
cdr3_aa: CATKTGQGETQYF

d_call: NA
v_call: TRBV11-2
j_call: TRBJ1-1
cdr3_nt: TGTGCCAGCAACGCAATCGGGAGGGACACTGAAGCTTTCTTT
cdr3_aa: CASNAIGRDTEAFF

d_call: NA
v_call: TRBV5-1
j_call: TRBJ1-1
cdr3_nt: TGCGCCAGCAGCTTGGACGGACAGAACACTGAAGCTTTCTTT
cdr3_aa: CASSLDGQNTEAFF

d_call: TRBD2
v_call: TRBV5-4
j_call: TRBJ2-1
cdr3_nt: TGTGCCAGCAGCGGCGCGGGAGCCTACAATGAGCAGTTCTTC
cdr3_aa: CASSGAGAYNEQFF

d_call: TRBD1
v_call: TRBV6-5
j_call: TRBJ2-7
cdr3_nt: TGTGCCAGCAGTTACTCGAGGGACAGGTTATTCTACGAGCAGTACTTC
cdr3_aa: CASSYSRDRLFYEQYF

d_call: NA
v_call: TRBV29-1
j_call: TRBJ1-4
cdr3_nt: TGCAGCGTCTCCCAGGGGAGTTACGAGGGTGAAAAACTGTTTTTT
cdr3_aa: CSVSQGSYEGEKLFF

d_call: NA
v_call: TRBV6-5
j_call: TRBJ2-1
cdr3_nt: TGTGCCAGCAGTTACTCGGCACCCTACAATGAGCAGTTCTTC
cdr3_aa: CASSYSAPYNEQFF

d_call: NA
v_call: TRBV5-1
j_call: TRBJ2-7
cdr3_nt: TGCGCCAGCAGCCCCACCGCTAGCTGGACCTACGAGCAGTACTTC
cdr3_aa: CASSPTASWTYEQYF

d_call: TRBD1
v_call: TRBV28
j_call: TRBJ1-2
cdr3_nt: TGTGCCAGCAGTTTAGGGTCAGGGGGTAACGGCTACACCTTC
cdr3_aa: CASSLGSGGNGYTF

d_call: NA
v_call: TRBV28
j_call: TRBJ2-7
cdr3_nt: TGTGCCAGCATTGGGAGCTCCTACGAGCAGTACTTC
cdr3_aa: CASIGSSYEQYF

d_call: NA
v_call: TRBV9
j_call: TRBJ1-2
cdr3_nt: TGTGCCAGCAGCTCAGACCTGGACATCTATGGCTACACCTTC
cdr3_aa: CASSSDLDIYGYTF

d_call: NA
v_call: TRBV6-5
j_call: TRBJ1-1
cdr3_nt: TGTGCCAGCAGTTACGATTCGGGCACTGAAGCTTTCTTT
cdr3_aa: CASSYDSGTEAFF

d_call: TRBD2
v_call: TRBV6-5
j_call: TRBJ2-7
cdr3_nt: TGTGCCAGCAGTTCCGGGACTAGCGGCTTCTACGAGCAGTACTTC
cdr3_aa: CASSSGTSGFYEQYF

d_call: NA
v_call: TRBV9
j_call: TRBJ2-7
cdr3_nt: TGTGCCAGCAGCGGGGGGGTGTTCGGGGCGGGCGAGCAGTACTTC
cdr3_aa: CASSGGVFGAGEQYF

d_call: TRBD1
v_call: TRBV29-1
j_call: TRBJ2-2
cdr3_nt: TGCAGCGCCGGGACAGGGACCGGGGAGCTGTTTTTT
cdr3_aa: CSAGTGTGELFF